This T cell receptor beta chain originates from a study of T cells in tuberculosis. Sequencing of TCR-alpha and TCR-beta chains was unpaired. The table came from immunoSEQ multiplex PCR; TCRdb's copy has only in-frame clones and leaves some out. The sample lists 61,000 or so clones, roughly 79% occurring once. Sorting used thawed, overnight-rested PBMC stained with anti-CD3, a viability dye and GMM-loaded CD1B tetramer. The CD1B tetramers carried C32 glucose monomycolate purified from Rhodococcus equi. Before cryopreservation, the sorted PBMC lost their CD14-expressing monocytes. Each donor contributed roughly 96,000 sorted tetramer-negative cells. V was pared by 2 bases and J by 5 bases, with 7 bases between. The CDR3 sequence is 13 residues long. Looked up from germline, CDR1 is MRHNA and CDR2 is SNTAGT.

The genes are TRBV6-4 and TRBJ1-5, with a possible D match to TRBD1 (5 bases). The receptor's source is an adult woman with latent tuberculosis. The sample taken for sequencing was CD1b-GMM tetramer-negative cells sorted from PBMCs. CDR3 loop: CASSDGADQPQHF. CDR3 bases: TGTGCCAGCAGTGACGGGGCAGATCAGCCCCAGCATTTT.